This entry lists 14 T cell receptor beta chains sequenced from one sample in a study of type 1 regulatory T cells. TCRdb called the reads again in MiXCR, with one record for every CDR3 protein. The profile shows tens of thousands of distinct CDR3 sequences, roughly an eighth of them singletons. These TCRs' antigens remain unknown. Sequenced: cultured non-Tr1 T cells, either the whole culture or a sorted T cell fraction (not recorded which). The receptors were sampled from a human donor in good health.

This clonotype was observed a handful of times. CDR3 sequence: CASRSGGTSGTGELFF. DNA of the CDR3: TGTGCCAGCCGTAGCGGCGGGACTAGTGGGACCGGGGAGCTGTTTTTT. The rearrangement uses TRBV6-1 and TRBJ2-2, with TRBD2 matching 8 bases. Unmatched junction bases numbered 13, after V lost 8 bases and J lost 5 bases. This CDR3 is built from 16 residues. Germline V gives CDR1 MNHNS, CDR2 SASEGT.

The V and J genes are TRBV4-2 and TRBJ2-1; TRBD2 matches 8 bases. Looked up from germline, CDR1 is LGHNA and CDR2 is YNFKEQ. CDR3 length: 15 residues. J lost 12 bases, V lost 2 bases, and 12 bases had no gene match. CDR3 amino acids: CASSQSSSAGAGQFF. The CDR3 DNA reads TGTGCCAGCAGCCAATCTTCGTCAGCGGGAGCCGGGCAGTTCTTC.

This clonotype was seen ten or more times. This chain joins TRBV28 and TRBJ1-4, with D hard to call. The CDR3 has 12 amino acids. Germline V gene data show CDR1 as MDHEN and CDR2 as SYDVKM. V lost 7 bases, J lost 11 bases, and 14 bases lay in between. Here the CDR3 DNA reads TGTGCCAGCACCCCCGATGGTTGGAAACTGTTTTTT. This encodes CASTPDGWKLFF.

The gene calls are TRBV12-3 or TRBV12-4 and TRBJ2-2; D remains unclear. Trimming removed 10 bases at V and 6 bases at J, with 12 bases between. This CDR3 has 12 residues. Here the CDR3 DNA reads TGTGCCACCAGCCTGTTAGCCGGGGAGCTGTTTTTT. This sequence encodes CATSLLAGELFF.

On this clonotype itself: This may come from a read error, since a much larger clone is one base off. As the CDR3 is not closed by the conserved phenylalanine or tryptophan, this likely results from a read error. This sequence joins TRBV20-1 and TRBJ2-1; no definite D call. V lost 6 bases and J 0 bases, leaving 12 bases between the germline ends. The CDR3 has 14 amino acids. Per the germline V gene, CDR1 is DFQATT and CDR2 is SNEGSKA (reference sequence). CDR3 sequence reads: CSAWSPSSYNEQFS. DNA for the CDR3: TGCAGTGCCTGGTCCCCGAGCTCCTACAATGAGCAGTTCTCC.

This clonotype was seen a few times. The chain couples TRBV2 to TRBJ2-1; D remains ambiguous. The CDR3 length is 13 residues. In germline, CDR1 is SNHLY, CDR2 FYNNEI. Trimming shortened V by 7 bases and J by 3 bases, and 10 bases separated the two germline ends. The CDR3 spells CASTPILYNEQFF. CDR3 nucleotides: TGTGCCAGCACTCCTATCCTCTACAATGAGCAGTTCTTC.

This clonotype showed up many times. The V gene is TRBV3-1, the J gene TRBJ2-7, with D perhaps matching TRBD2 (6 bases). The CDR3 runs 12 residues. CDR1 is LGHDT, CDR2 YNNKEL, per germline (reference sequence). Deletions cut 5 bases from V and 7 bases from J, with 12 bases between. The CDR3 region has the DNA TGTGCCAGCAGCGGAGGGTCGTGGGAGCAGTACTTC. It translates to CASSGGSWEQYF.

The chain joins TRBV5-1 to TRBJ2-5, with D possibly being TRBD2 (5 bases). Trimming left V 2 bases short and J 5 bases short, with 13 bases between. The CDR3 is 14 residues long. In germline, CDR1 is SGHRS, CDR2 YFSETQ. The CDR3 region has the DNA TGCGCCAGCAGCTTCGTGGGAGTGGGGGAGACCCAGTACTTC. Translation gives CASSFVGVGETQYF.

This clonotype has a count of ten or more. The rearrangement joins TRBV10-3 to TRBJ2-1; perhaps TRBD2 as D (6 bases). This CDR3 has 18 amino acids. Trimming shortened V by 3 bases and J by 9 bases, and 27 bases separated the two germline ends. The germline gives CDR1 ENHRY, CDR2 SYGVKD. CDR3 in DNA: TGTGCCATCAGTGACTCCCTATTAGCGGTTGACTTAAAGACTGAGCAGTTCTTC. Translating it yields CAISDSLLAVDLKTEQFF.

Many counts were recorded for this clonotype. One end of the junction does not line up with germline, which may come from a read error. This chain joins TRBV5-6 and TRBJ2-5; D unclear. The CDR3 spans 12 residues. Germline assignment: CDR1 SGHDT and CDR2 YYEEEE. In nucleotides, the CDR3 is TGTGCCAGCACCTTGTACGAATCGGCCCAGTACTTC. It codes for CASTLYESAQYF.

This clonotype was counted many times. The rearrangement uses TRBV5-1 and TRBJ1-4; 8 nucleotides match TRBD1. The CDR3 totals 16 residues. CDR1 is SGHRS and CDR2 is YFSETQ in the germline V gene. J lost 0 bases, V lost 5 bases, and 6 bases had no gene match. The DNA of the CDR3 is TGCGCCAGCAGTTCGCAGGGGGCAGCAACTAATGAAAAACTGTTTTTT. This translates into CASSSQGAATNEKLFF. Looking up the rest from reference TRBV5-1 and TRBJ1-4 gives the full variable domain: KAGVTQTPRYLIKTRGQQVTLSCSPISGHRSVSWYQQTPGQGLQFLFEYFSETQRNKGNFPGRFSGRQFSNSRSEMNVSTLELGDSALYLCASSSQGAATNEKLFFGSGTQLSVL.

This clonotype has at least ten counts. V gene TRBV19 combines with J gene TRBJ1-1, with TRBD1 matching 8 bases. Germline CDR1 LNHDA, CDR2 SQIVND (reference sequence). Trimming removed 3 bases from V and 4 bases from J; junction bases left unmatched: 10. The CDR3 extends over 16 amino acids. In nucleotides, the CDR3 is TGTGCCAGTAGTATCGTCGACAGGGGATCGACCACTGAAGCTTTCTTT. It codes for CASSIVDRGSTTEAFF.

This clonotype showed up just a few times. This chain uses TRBV3-1 with TRBJ2-7; 9 nucleotides agree with TRBD1. Trimming removed 4 bases from V and 6 bases from J; junction bases left unmatched: 10. From germline, CDR1 is LGHDT and CDR2 YNNKEL (reference sequence). The CDR3 sequence is 15 residues long. The CDR3 protein is CASSPDGTGKVEQYF. Written as DNA, the CDR3 is TGTGCCAGCAGCCCAGATGGGACAGGGAAGGTCGAGCAGTACTTC.

Only a few counts were recorded for this clonotype. The genes are TRBV7-9 and TRBJ1-5; D is possibly TRBD1 (6 bases). Germline V lookup: CDR1 SEHNR, CDR2 FQNEAQ (reference sequence). The CDR3 has 17 amino acids. V gave up 0 bases and J gave up 1 base, with 13 bases separating them. CDR3 DNA: TGTGCCAGCAGCTTAGCGAGAGGGGGGCGAAGCAATCAGCCCCAGCATTTT. Protein sequence: CASSLARGGRSNQPQHF.